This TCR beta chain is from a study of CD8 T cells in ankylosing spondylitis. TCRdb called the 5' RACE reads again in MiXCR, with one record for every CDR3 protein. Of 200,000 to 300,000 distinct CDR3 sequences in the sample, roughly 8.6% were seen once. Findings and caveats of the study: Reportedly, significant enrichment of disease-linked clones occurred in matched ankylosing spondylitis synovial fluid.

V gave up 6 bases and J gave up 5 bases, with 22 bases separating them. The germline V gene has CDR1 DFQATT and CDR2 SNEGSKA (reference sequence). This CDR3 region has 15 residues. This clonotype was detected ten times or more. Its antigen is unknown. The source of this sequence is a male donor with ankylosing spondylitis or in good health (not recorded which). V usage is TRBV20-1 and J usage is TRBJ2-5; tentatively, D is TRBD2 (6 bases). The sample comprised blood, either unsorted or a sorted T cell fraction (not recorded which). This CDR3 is CSAPPNGGVRETQYF. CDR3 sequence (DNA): TGCAGTGCCCCACCTAACGGGGGAGTCCGGGAGACCCAGTACTTC.